These T cell receptor beta chains were read from a single sample in a study of CD8 T cells in Susac syndrome. TCRdb ran MiXCR on the immunoSEQ multiplex PCR reads and lists one entry per CDR3 protein. The sample shows 70,000 to 95,000 distinct CDR3 sequences, 94% of them seen only once. Sequenced: CD8+ T cells from PBMCs. These receptors were obtained from a human donor with Susac syndrome. The CDR3 runs from the conserved cysteine through the conserved F or W. The D gene is left open where the match is weak. Clone size is stated in some rows and not others, as once, few, many or a class when expanded.

v_call,clone_size,d_call,j_call,cdr3_length,cdr3_nt,cdr3_aa
TRBV6-4,-,-,TRBJ2-3,16,TGTGCCAGCAGTGACGTTGGCGGGGATGGCACAGATACGCAGTATTTT,CASSDVGGDGTDTQYF
TRBV12-3/TRBV12-4,-,-,TRBJ2-3,13,TGTGCCAGCAGTTGGGGGTTCCCAGATACGCAGTATTTT,CASSWGFPDTQYF
TRBV10-2,-,-,TRBJ2-7,12,TGCGCCAGCGGGTCGTCTTCCTACGAGCAGTACTTC,CASGSSSYEQYF
TRBV6-6,-,TRBD1,TRBJ1-5,15,TGTGCCAGCACGGGCGACAGGGGTGGCAATCAGCCCCAGCATTTT,CASTGDRGGNQPQHF
TRBV20-1,-,-,TRBJ1-5,16,TGCAGTGCTCGCATTCCCCTTGGGGGGGCTTATCAGCCCCAGCATTTT,CSARIPLGGAYQPQHF
TRBV12-3/TRBV12-4,-,TRBD2,TRBJ2-7,13,TGTGCCAGCAGTTTCGGACTAGCCTACGAGCAGTACTTC,CASSFGLAYEQYF
TRBV11-2,-,-,TRBJ2-2,15,TGTGCCAGCAGCTTAGATTTGACCGACACCGGGGAGCTGTTTTTT,CASSLDLTDTGELFF
TRBV19,-,TRBD1,TRBJ2-1,15,TGTGCCAGTAGTATAGGTGCAGGGGGCTACAATGAGCAGTTCTTC,CASSIGAGGYNEQFF
TRBV7-9,-,TRBD2,TRBJ2-5,15,TGTGCCAGCAGCATATCGGGGGGGTACCAAGAGACCCAGTACTTC,CASSISGGYQETQYF
TRBV28,-,-,TRBJ2-4,15,TGTGCCAGCAGTACCTTCACCCTAGCCAAAAACATTCAGTACTTC,CASSTFTLAKNIQYF
TRBV7-9,-,-,TRBJ1-1,13,TGTGCCAGCAGCCCACCGACGGGCACTGAAGCTTTCTTT,CASSPPTGTEAFF
TRBV27,-,-,TRBJ2-3,13,TGTGCCAGCAGCACTATAGTAGCAGATACGCAGTATTTT,CASSTIVADTQYF
TRBV25-1,-,-,TRBJ1-4,15,TGTGCCAGCAGTGAATCCGGGTCAGTTCTTGAAAAACTGTTTTTT,CASSESGSVLEKLFF
TRBV28,-,-,TRBJ1-1,12,TGTGCCAGCAAAAGGCCTGCCGTGGAAGCTTTCTTT,CASKRPAVEAFF
TRBV20-1,-,-,TRBJ2-5,14,TGCAGTGCTCTCGACCTTACGGGCCAAGAGACCCAGTACTTC,CSALDLTGQETQYF
TRBV7-9,-,-,TRBJ1-2,13,TGTGCCAGCAGCTTAGGAGCTAACTATGGCTACACCTTC,CASSLGANYGYTF
TRBV5-4,-,-,TRBJ2-2,15,TGTGCCAGCAGCCCCCGGTCGGGGGTTTCCGGGGAGCTGTTTTTT,CASSPRSGVSGELFF
TRBV14,-,-,TRBJ2-3,16,TGTGCCAGCAGCCAAGGGTTGATAGCTGGGTCGGATACGCAGTATTTT,CASSQGLIAGSDTQYF
TRBV9,-,-,TRBJ2-5,12,TGTGCCAGCAGCGTAGATCGCGTGACCCAGTACTTC,CASSVDRVTQYF
TRBV19,once,-,TRBJ2-7,13,TGTGCCAGTAGTATGGAAGTGTCCTACGAGCAGTACTTC,CASSMEVSYEQYF